A single sample is the source of the 21 T cell receptor beta chains below, sequenced in a study of blood T cell repertoires in COVID-19 (dated by TCRdb to between 2020 and 2021). Library preparation employed the immunoSEQ multiplex PCR assay. Sourced from immuneACCESS, this table was stored by TCRdb with only in-frame sequences that have V and J called. A share of the clones is absent; for the studies checked, an unresolved V gene accounts for under half, and the remainder has no known explanation. Within this sample are under 350,000 clones, with roughly 86% of them counted one time only. The top ten hold over 1% of the sample. Sequencing was done on a sample of peripheral blood. The receptor source for this set is a man aged 70-80 years with acute or convalescent COVID-19.

This clone was observed a handful of times. The genes are TRBV21-1 and TRBJ2-1; TRBD1 is the table's D call, not checked against the DNA. TRBV21-1 is classified as a pseudogene. The CDR3 length is 19 residues. CDR3 sequence reads: CASSSRTSRTGGYYNEQFF. The CDR3, as DNA: TGTGCCAGCAGCTCCCGGACGTCCCGGACAGGGGGATACTACAATGAGCAGTTCTTC.

The chain has TRBV10-1 and TRBJ2-3; possible D gene TRBD2, 6 bases. CDR3 length: 15 residues. Trimming pared 3 bases from V and 2 bases from J, leaving 12 bases between. Germline V lookup: CDR1 WNHNN, CDR2 SYGVQD (reference sequence). Written as DNA, the CDR3 is TGCGCCAGCAGTGACGGCGGGGCAATCACAGATACGCAGTATTTT. Translation: CASSDGGAITDTQYF.

Only a few counts were recorded for this clone. The chain has TRBV4-1 and TRBJ1-4; 7 nucleotides agree with TRBD1. V dropped 0 bases and J dropped 7; count of bases not matched to a gene: 5. The CDR3 runs to 15 residues. CDR1 is MGHRA, CDR2 YSYEKL, per germline. The CDR3 sequence: CASSQEVGQLEKLFF. The CDR3 DNA sequence: TGCGCCAGCAGCCAAGAAGTGGGACAGCTTGAAAAACTGTTTTTT.

This rearrangement joins TRBV5-8 to TRBJ2-1, with 8 bases identical to TRBD2. The CDR3 consists of 16 residues. Trimming removed 3 bases from V and 3 bases from J; junction bases left unmatched: 8. The germline V gene has CDR1 SGHTS and CDR2 YDEGEE. The CDR3: CASSWPGLEVYNEQFF. DNA for the CDR3: TGTGCCAGCAGCTGGCCGGGACTAGAGGTCTACAATGAGCAGTTCTTC.

Worth noting for this clone: Other DNA sequences within the sample encode an identical CDR3. V is TRBV5-1 and J is TRBJ1-1; no clear D. V was pared by 0 bases and J by 1 base, with 7 bases between. The germline gives CDR1 SGHRS, CDR2 YFSETQ. The CDR3 totals 14 residues. CDR3 sequence reads: CASSLVAGNTEAFF. As DNA, the CDR3 is TGCGCCAGCAGCTTGGTGGCGGGGAACACTGAAGCTTTCTTT.

This chain connects TRBV27 to TRBJ2-2, with 7 bases aligning to TRBD1. The germline V gene has CDR1 MNHEY and CDR2 SMNVEV (reference sequence). This CDR3 spans 15 amino acids. V dropped 8 bases and J dropped 5; count of bases not matched to a gene: 11. The CDR3: CASARWPGGTGELFF. The CDR3 DNA is TGTGCCAGCGCGAGGTGGCCAGGGGGAACCGGGGAGCTGTTTTTT.

V is TRBV11-3 and J is TRBJ2-5; 7 positions match TRBD1. The V segment lost 5 bases and the J segment 2 bases; nucleotides outside the gene matches: 11. Germline V gives CDR1 SGHNT, CDR2 YENEEA. The CDR3 loop spans 16 amino acids. The DNA of the CDR3 is TGTGCCAGCAGCCAAGGGGGCAGCCGCAGACAAGAGACCCAGTACTTC. Its translation: CASSQGGSRRQETQYF.

The rearrangement uses TRBV30 and TRBJ1-3, with TRBD1 as a possible D gene (6 bases). The CDR3 sequence is 14 residues long. V was cut by 1 base and J by 2 bases, with 9 bases left in between. The germline V gene has CDR1 GTSNPN and CDR2 SVGIG (reference sequence). CDR3 residues: CAWSAGGPGNTIYF. The CDR3 DNA reads as TGTGCCTGGAGTGCGGGGGGGCCTGGAAACACCATATATTTT.

The CDR3 DNA is TGTGCCAGCAGCTTGGGCCAGCGGGGGGTCTACAATGAGCAGTTCTTC. Encoded protein: CASSLGQRGVYNEQFF. This chain connects TRBV5-6 to TRBJ2-1, with TRBD2 matching over 9 bases. Unmatched junction bases numbered 4, after V lost 0 bases and J lost 3 bases. Germline V gives CDR1 SGHDT, CDR2 YYEEEE. This CDR3 spans 16 amino acids. Using reference TRBV5-6 and TRBJ2-1 for the parts outside the CDR3, the full variable domain is DAGVTQSPTHLIKTRGQQVTLRCSPKSGHDTVSWYQQALGQGPQFIFQYYEEEERQRGNFPDRFSGHQFPNYSSELNVNALLLGDSALYLCASSLGQRGVYNEQFFGPGTRLTVL.

The CDR3 DNA is TGTGCCACCACCGGGACAGAGTCCTACGAGCAGTACTTC. It specifies CATTGTESYEQYF. This rearrangement joins TRBV10-3 to TRBJ2-7; the match to TRBD1 covers 7 bases. The CDR3 contains 13 residues. Germline trimming cut 10 bases from V and 1 base from J; bases unmatched to any gene: 7. Germline V gene lookup returns CDR1 ENHRY and CDR2 SYGVKD.

This clone was counted a few times. This sequence joins TRBV19 and TRBJ2-5; 7 bases match TRBD2. Germline V gene data show CDR1 as LNHDA and CDR2 as SQIVND (reference sequence). The CDR3 is 16 amino acids. V dropped 2 bases and J dropped 5; count of bases not matched to a gene: 11. The CDR3 region is CASSINGRRKGETQYF. CDR3 nucleotide sequence: TGTGCCAGTAGTATAAACGGGAGGCGGAAAGGGGAGACCCAGTACTTC.

V usage is TRBV6-5 and J usage is TRBJ1-3, with D unclear. Trimming removed 10 bases at V and 8 bases at J, with 12 bases between. Per germline, CDR1 MNHEY and CDR2 SVGAGI. The CDR3 length is 11 residues. Here the CDR3 reads CATAGLDTIYF. The CDR3 DNA follows: TGTGCCACCGCGGGGTTGGACACCATATATTTT.

V and J are TRBV4-3 and TRBJ2-4; no clear D gene. V was cut by 0 bases and J by 1 base, with 10 bases left in between. The CDR3 loop spans 16 amino acids. The V gene's germline CDR1 is LGHNA and CDR2 YSLEER. The CDR3 protein is CASSQELSRAKNIQYF. The DNA of the CDR3 is TGCGCCAGCAGCCAAGAGTTGAGCAGGGCCAAAAACATTCAGTACTTC.

J is TRBJ2-1 and V is TRBV19, with D unclear. V was cut by 5 bases and J by 7 bases, with 6 bases left in between. The germline V gene encodes CDR1 LNHDA and CDR2 SQIVND (reference sequence). The CDR3 runs 11 residues. CDR3 loop: CASSVLNEQFF. The CDR3 DNA reads TGTGCCAGTAGTGTTCTTAATGAGCAGTTCTTC. The full variable domain, its missing parts supplied by reference TRBV19 and TRBJ2-1, is DGGITQSPKYLFRKEGQNVTLSCEQNLNHDAMYWYRQDPGQGLRLIYYSQIVNDFQKGDIAEGYSVSREKKESFPLTVTSAQKNPTAFYLCASSVLNEQFFGPGTRLTVL.

The chain has TRBV7-2 and TRBJ2-1, with TRBD2 identical over 15 bases. Trimming at V came to 1 base and at J to 10 bases, leaving 5 bases not matched to a gene. The CDR3 length is 16 residues. Germline V lookup: CDR1 SGHTA, CDR2 FQGNSA. In DNA, the CDR3 is TGTGCCAGCAGCTTAGACCGGACTAGCGGGGGGGCCGAGCAGTTCTTC. Translation gives CASSLDRTSGGAEQFF.

The chain recombines TRBV21-1 with TRBJ2-2; the table calls TRBD2, which could not be checked here. TRBV21-1 is flagged as a pseudogene. CDR3 length: 15 residues. The DNA of the CDR3 is TGTGCCAGCAGCAAAGTTTTGGGGGGCACCGGGGAGCTGTTTTTT. Translated, it gives CASSKVLGGTGELFF.

V and J are TRBV6-2 or TRBV6-3 and TRBJ1-5; a possible D gene is TRBD1 (6 bases). The CDR3 totals 18 residues. Trimming took 3 bases from V and 0 from J, leaving 18 bases between them. Germline loops: CDR1 MNHEY, CDR2 SVGEGT. CDR3 residues: CASSYTRTDIYSNQPQHF. The CDR3 DNA reads as TGTGCCAGCAGTTATACCAGGACAGATATTTATAGCAATCAGCCCCAGCATTTT.

Comment on this clone: Other nucleotide sequences in the sample specify the same CDR3. The rearrangement joins TRBV18 to TRBJ2-7; 11 bases agree with TRBD1. V gave up 2 bases and J gave up 2 bases; unmatched junction bases: 2. Germline V gives CDR1 KGHSH, CDR2 LQKENI. The CDR3 has 15 residues. The CDR3 here is CASSPGTGGTYEQYF. CDR3 in DNA: TGTGCCAGCTCACCAGGGACAGGGGGGACCTACGAGCAGTACTTC.

This clone was observed a few times. V gene TRBV7-2 combines with J gene TRBJ1-1; D unresolved. Germline V gene sequence: CDR1 SGHTA, CDR2 FQGNSA. This CDR3 region has 15 residues. V shed 0 bases and J shed 4 bases, with 12 bases lying between them. The CDR3, as DNA: TGTGCCAGCAGCTTAGCTTACAGCGAGGGCACTGAAGCTTTCTTT. Residues: CASSLAYSEGTEAFF. Full variable domain (remainder filled in from reference TRBV7-2 and TRBJ1-1): GAGVSQSPSNKVTEKGKDVELRCDPISGHTALYWYRQSLGQGLEFLIYFQGNSAPDKSGLPSDRFSAERTGGSVSTLTIQRTQQEDSAVYLCASSLAYSEGTEAFFGQGTRLTVV.

The chain couples TRBV30 to TRBJ2-7, with D uncertain. This CDR3 region has 15 residues. The germline gives CDR1 GTSNPN, CDR2 SVGIG (reference sequence). V was cut by 0 bases and J by 2 bases, with 14 bases left in between. DNA of the CDR3: TGTGCCTGGAGTGTTCCTCGGAGTACCACCTACGAGCAGTACTTC. It is translated as CAWSVPRSTTYEQYF.

The rearrangement links TRBV19 to TRBJ2-5; 15 positions match TRBD2. The CDR3 runs 17 residues. J lost 7 bases, V lost 2 bases, and 8 bases had no gene match. Germline assignment: CDR1 LNHDA and CDR2 SQIVND (reference sequence). The CDR3 sequence is CASSIQTGLAGGSTQYF. Written as DNA, the CDR3 is TGTGCCAGTAGTATACAGACTGGACTAGCGGGGGGGTCGACCCAGTACTTC.